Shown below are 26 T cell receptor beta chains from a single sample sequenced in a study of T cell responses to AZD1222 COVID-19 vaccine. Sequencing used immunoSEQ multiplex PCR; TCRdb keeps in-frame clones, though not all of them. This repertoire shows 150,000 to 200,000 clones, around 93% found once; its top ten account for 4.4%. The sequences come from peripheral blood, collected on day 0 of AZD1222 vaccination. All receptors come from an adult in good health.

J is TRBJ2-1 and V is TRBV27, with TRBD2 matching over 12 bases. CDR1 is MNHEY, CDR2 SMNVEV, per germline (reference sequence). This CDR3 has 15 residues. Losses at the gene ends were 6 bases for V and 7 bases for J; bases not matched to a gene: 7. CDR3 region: CASRPLAGGPNEQFF. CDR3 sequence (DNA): TGTGCCAGCAGACCCCTAGCGGGAGGGCCGAATGAGCAGTTCTTC.

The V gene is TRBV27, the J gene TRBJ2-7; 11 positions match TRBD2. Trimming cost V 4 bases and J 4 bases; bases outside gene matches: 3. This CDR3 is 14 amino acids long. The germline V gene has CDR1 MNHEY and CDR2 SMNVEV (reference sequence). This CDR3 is CASSSGTSGYEQYF. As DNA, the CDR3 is TGTGCCAGCAGTTCAGGGACTAGCGGTTACGAGCAGTACTTC.

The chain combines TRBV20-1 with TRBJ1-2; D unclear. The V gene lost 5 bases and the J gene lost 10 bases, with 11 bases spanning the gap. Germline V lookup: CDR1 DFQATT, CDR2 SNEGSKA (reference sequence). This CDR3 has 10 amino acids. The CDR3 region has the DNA TGCAGTGCTCCCGAGGTGGACTACACCTTC. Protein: CSAPEVDYTF.

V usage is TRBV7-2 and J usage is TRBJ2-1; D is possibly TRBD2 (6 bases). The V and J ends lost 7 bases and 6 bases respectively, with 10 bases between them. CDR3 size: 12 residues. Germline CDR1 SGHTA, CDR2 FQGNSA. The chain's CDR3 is CASTQGLNEQFF. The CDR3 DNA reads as TGTGCCAGCACTCAGGGACTCAATGAGCAGTTCTTC.

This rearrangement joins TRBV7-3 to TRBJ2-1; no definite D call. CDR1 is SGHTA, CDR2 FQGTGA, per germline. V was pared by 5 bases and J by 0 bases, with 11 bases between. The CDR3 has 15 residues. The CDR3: CASSLSRSSYNEQFF. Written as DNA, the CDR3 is TGTGCCAGCAGCCTCAGCCGGAGCTCCTACAATGAGCAGTTCTTC.

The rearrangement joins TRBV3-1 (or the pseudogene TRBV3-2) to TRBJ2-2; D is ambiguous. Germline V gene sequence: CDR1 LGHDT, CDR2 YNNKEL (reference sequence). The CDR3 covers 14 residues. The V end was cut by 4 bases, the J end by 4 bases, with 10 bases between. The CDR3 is CASSLNTVTGELFF. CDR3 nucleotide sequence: TGTGCCAGCAGCCTCAATACGGTCACCGGGGAGCTGTTTTTT.

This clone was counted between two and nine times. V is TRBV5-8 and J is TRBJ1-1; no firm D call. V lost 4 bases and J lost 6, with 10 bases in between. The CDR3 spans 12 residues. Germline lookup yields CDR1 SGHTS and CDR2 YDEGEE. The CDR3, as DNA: TGTGCCAGCAGCGGAGAGGGCGCTGAAGCTTTCTTT. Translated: CASSGEGAEAFF.

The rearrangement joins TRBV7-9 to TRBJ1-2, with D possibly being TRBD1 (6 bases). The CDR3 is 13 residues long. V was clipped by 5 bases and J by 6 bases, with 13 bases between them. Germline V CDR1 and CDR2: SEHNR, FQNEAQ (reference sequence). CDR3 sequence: CASSRDRFHGYTF. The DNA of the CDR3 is TGTGCCAGCAGCCGTGACAGGTTTCATGGCTACACCTTC.

The CDR3 nucleotides are TGTGCCAGTAGTTTTATCTTGGCAGGCAGTCCCTTACCTGAAGCTTTCTTT. It is translated as CASSFILAGSPLPEAFF. The chain couples TRBV19 to TRBJ1-1; D is unresolved. Germline-derived CDR1 and CDR2 are LNHDA and SQIVND (reference sequence). The V end was cut by 5 bases, the J end by 6 bases, with 25 bases between. CDR3 size: 17 residues.

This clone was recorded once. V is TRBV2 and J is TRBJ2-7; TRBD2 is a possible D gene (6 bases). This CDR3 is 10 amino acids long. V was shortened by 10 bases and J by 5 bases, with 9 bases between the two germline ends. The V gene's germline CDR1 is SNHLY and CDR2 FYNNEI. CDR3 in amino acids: CAIQRDEQYF. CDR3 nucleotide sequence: TGTGCCATTCAGCGGGACGAGCAGTACTTC.

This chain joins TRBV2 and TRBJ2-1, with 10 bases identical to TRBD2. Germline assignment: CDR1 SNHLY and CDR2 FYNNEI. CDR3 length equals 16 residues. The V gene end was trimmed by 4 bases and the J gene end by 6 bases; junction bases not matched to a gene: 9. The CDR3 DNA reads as TGTGCCAGCAGTGTGGGGTTAGCGGGAGGCAGCAATGAGCAGTTCTTC. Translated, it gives CASSVGLAGGSNEQFF.

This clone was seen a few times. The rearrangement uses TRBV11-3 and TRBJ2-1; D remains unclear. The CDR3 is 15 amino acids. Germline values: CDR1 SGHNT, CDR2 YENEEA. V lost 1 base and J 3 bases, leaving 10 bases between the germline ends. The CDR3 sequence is CASSLVTTFYNEQFF. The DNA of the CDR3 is TGTGCCAGCAGCTTAGTTACTACCTTCTACAATGAGCAGTTCTTC.

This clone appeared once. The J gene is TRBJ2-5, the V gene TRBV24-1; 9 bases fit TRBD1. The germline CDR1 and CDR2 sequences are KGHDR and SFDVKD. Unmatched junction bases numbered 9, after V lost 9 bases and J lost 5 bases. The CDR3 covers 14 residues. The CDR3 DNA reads TGTGCCACCGCTGGGACAGGGAGATGGGAGACCCAGTACTTC. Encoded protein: CATAGTGRWETQYF.

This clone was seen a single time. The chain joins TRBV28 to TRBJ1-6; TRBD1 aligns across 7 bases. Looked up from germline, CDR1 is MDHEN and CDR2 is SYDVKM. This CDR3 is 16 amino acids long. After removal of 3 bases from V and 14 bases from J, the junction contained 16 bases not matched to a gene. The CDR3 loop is CASSFESRGVYASLHF. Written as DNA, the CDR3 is TGTGCCAGCAGTTTCGAATCCAGGGGGGTATATGCATCCCTCCACTTT.

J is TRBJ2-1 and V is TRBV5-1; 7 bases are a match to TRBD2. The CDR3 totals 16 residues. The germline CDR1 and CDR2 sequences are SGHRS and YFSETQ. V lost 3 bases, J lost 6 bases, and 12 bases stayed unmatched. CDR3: CASSWTTGTKGNEQFF. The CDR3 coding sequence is TGCGCCAGCAGCTGGACCACCGGGACTAAGGGCAATGAGCAGTTCTTC.

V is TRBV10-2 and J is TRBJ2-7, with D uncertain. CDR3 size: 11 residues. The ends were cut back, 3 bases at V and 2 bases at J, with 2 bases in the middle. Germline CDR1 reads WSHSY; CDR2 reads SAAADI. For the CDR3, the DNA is TGCGCCAGCAGTGAAACCTACGAGCAGTACTTC. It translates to CASSETYEQYF.

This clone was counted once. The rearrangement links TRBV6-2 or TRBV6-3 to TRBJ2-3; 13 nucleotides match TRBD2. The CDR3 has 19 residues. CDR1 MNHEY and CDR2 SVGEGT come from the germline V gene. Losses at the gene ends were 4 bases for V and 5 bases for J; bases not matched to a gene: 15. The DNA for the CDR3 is TGTGCCAGCAGTTCCCCCTACCCGGGACTAGCGGGATGGATAGATACGCAGTATTTT. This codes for CASSSPYPGLAGWIDTQYF.

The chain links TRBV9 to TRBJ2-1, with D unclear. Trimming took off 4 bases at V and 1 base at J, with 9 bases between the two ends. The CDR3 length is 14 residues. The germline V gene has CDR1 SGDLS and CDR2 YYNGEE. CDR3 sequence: CASSSHSSYNEQFF. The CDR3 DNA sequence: TGTGCCAGCAGCTCTCATAGTTCCTACAATGAGCAGTTCTTC. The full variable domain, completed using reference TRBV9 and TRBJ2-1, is DSGVTQTPKHLITATGQRVTLRCSPRSGDLSVYWYQQSLDQGLQFLIQYYNGEERAKGNILERFSAQQFPDLHSELNLSSLELGDSALYFCASSSHSSYNEQFFGPGTRLTVL.

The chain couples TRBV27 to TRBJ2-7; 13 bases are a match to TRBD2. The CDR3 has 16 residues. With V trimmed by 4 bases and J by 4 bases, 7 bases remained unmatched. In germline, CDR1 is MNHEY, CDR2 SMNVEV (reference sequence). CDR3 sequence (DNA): TGTGCCAGCAGTTCCCACAGGACTAGCGGGAGATACGAGCAGTACTTC. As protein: CASSSHRTSGRYEQYF.

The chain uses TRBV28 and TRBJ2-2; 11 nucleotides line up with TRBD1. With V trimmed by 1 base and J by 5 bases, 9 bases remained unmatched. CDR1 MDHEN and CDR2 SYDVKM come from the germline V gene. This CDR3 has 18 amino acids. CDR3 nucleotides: TGTGCCAGCAGTTTATTTTGGTCGGGACAGGGGGTTACCGGGGAGCTGTTTTTT. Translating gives CASSLFWSGQGVTGELFF.

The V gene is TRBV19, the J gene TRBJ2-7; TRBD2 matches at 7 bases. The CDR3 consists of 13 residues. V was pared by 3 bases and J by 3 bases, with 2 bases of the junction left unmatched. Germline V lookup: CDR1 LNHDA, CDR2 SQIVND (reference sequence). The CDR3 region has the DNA TGTGCCAGTAGTATTACGGGGGGCTACGAGCAGTACTTC. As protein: CASSITGGYEQYF.

DNA of the CDR3: TGTGCCACCCAGGGACTACCCTACAATGAGCAGTTCTTC. Amino acids: CATQGLPYNEQFF. This chain connects TRBV27 to TRBJ2-1; 7 nucleotides match TRBD2. Trimming cost V 10 bases and J 2 bases; bases outside gene matches: 5. Germline assignment: CDR1 MNHEY and CDR2 SMNVEV (reference sequence). This CDR3 contains 13 residues.

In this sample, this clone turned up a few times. CDR3 in DNA: TGTGCCAGCAGTTTAGGCTTGGGGAGTCATGAAAAACTGTTTTTT. This gives the protein CASSLGLGSHEKLFF. This sequence joins TRBV28 and TRBJ1-4; D unclear. The germline CDR1 and CDR2 sequences are MDHEN and SYDVKM. The V end was cut by 2 bases, the J end by 6 bases, with 13 bases between. This CDR3 is built from 15 residues.

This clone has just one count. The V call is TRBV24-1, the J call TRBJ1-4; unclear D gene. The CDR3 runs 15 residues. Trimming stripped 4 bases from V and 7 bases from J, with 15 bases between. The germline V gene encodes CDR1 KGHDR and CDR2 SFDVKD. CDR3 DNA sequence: TGTGCCACCAGTGAGCGGCCCCAAAAAAGTGAAAAACTGTTTTTT. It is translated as CATSERPQKSEKLFF.

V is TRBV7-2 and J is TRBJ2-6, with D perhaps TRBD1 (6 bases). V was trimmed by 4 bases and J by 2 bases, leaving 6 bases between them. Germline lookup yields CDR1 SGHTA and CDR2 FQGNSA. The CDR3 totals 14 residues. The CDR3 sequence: CASSYRAGANVLTF. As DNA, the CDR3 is TGTGCCAGCAGCTACAGGGCTGGGGCCAACGTCCTGACTTTC.

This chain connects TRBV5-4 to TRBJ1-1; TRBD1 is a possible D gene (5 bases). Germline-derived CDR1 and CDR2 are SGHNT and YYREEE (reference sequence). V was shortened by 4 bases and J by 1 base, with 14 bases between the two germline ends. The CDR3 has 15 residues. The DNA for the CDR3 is TGTGCCAGCAGCCCGTGGAGAGGGACGAACACTGAAGCTTTCTTT. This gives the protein CASSPWRGTNTEAFF.